The sequence of this T cell receptor beta chain was determined in a study of T cells in Graves' hyperthyroidism and ophthalmopathy. Study-wide findings and caveats: Ophthalmopathy and stable hyperthyroidism were told apart by a 13 V-J model. Blood also contained most expanded thyroid clonotypes above 0.001. Onset of ophthalmopathy came a median 6.5 months after the model predicted it.

With 0 bases clipped from V and 4 bases from J, the junction kept 4 bases outside the gene matches. Germline V gene data show CDR1 as SGDLS and CDR2 as YYNGEE. CDR3 length equals 15 residues. Amplification targeted TCR beta CDR3 regions from RNA transcripts. TCR CDR3 underwent first-round RT-PCR with the HTBI primer set. Each CDR3 protein is one row after TCRdb ran MiXCR on the multiplex PCR reads. Here the sample spans under 300,000 distinct CDR3 sequences, about an eighth being singletons. This clonotype has a count of ten or more. Its antigen is as yet unknown. The sample, blood from the first hyperthyroidism diagnosis, precedes any ophthalmopathy symptoms.

The sequencing input was blood. This sequence originates from a woman aged 25-40 years with Graves' hyperthyroidism that later progressed to Graves' ophthalmopathy. The rearrangement links TRBV9 to TRBJ2-3; 8 bases fit TRBD2. CDR3 sequence reads: CASSVEGLGSDTQYF. Here the CDR3 DNA reads TGTGCCAGCAGCGTAGAGGGACTAGGGTCAGATACGCAGTATTTT.